This T cell receptor beta chain was retrieved from a study of blood T cell repertoires in COVID-19. This study enrolled people aged about 18 to 100 from roughly 24 US geographic areas. The CDR3 is made up of 17 amino acids. J was trimmed by 0 bases and V by 1 base; bases with no gene match: 8. Per the germline V gene, CDR1 is SGHAT and CDR2 is FQNNGV. Original methodology: Reference gene primers were amplified, and this amplification served to estimate nucleated cell counts. This table comes from immunoSEQ multiplex PCR, and its TCRdb copy is limited to in-frame clones, with some not included. V, J and clone size are taken as reported in that table, and D and trimming were inferred from the DNA itself. The repertoire has roughly 200,000 clones, roughly 85% of them found once; the top ten carry more than 5.5%.

Sequenced: PBMCs or T cells enriched from blood (not recorded which). This chain joins TRBV11-2 and TRBJ1-2, with TRBD1 identical over 7 bases. The receptor was derived from a man aged 40-50 years who had recovered from COVID-19. The CDR3 DNA is TGTGCCAGCAGCTTAGCCGTTGTGAGGGGGCCTAACTATGGCTACACCTTC. This codes for CASSLAVVRGPNYGYTF.